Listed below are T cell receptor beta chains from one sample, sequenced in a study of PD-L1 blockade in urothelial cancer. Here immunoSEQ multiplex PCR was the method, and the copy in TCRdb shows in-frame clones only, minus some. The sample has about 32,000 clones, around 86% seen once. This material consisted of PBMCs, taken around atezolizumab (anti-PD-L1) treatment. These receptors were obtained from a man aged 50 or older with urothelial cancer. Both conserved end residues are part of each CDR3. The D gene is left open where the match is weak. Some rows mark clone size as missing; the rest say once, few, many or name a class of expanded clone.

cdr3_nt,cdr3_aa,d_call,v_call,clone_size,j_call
TGTGCCAGTAGTTTTAGCGGGGGTTCCTACGAGCAGTACTTC,CASSFSGGSYEQYF,TRBD2,TRBV19,-,TRBJ2-7
TGTGCCAGCAGCCCCCCCTCCGGGACAGGAAGCGAGCAGTACTTC,CASSPPSGTGSEQYF,TRBD1,TRBV9,-,TRBJ2-7
TGTGCCAGCTCGGGACTCGATAATTCACCCCTCCACTTT,CASSGLDNSPLHF,-,TRBV6-1,-,TRBJ1-6
TGTGCCAGTAGTATAGGACAAAACACCGGGGAGCTGTTTTTT,CASSIGQNTGELFF,-,TRBV19,-,TRBJ2-2
TGCGCCAGCTCCCGGCAGGCCAATGAGCAGTTCTTC,CASSRQANEQFF,-,TRBV10-2,-,TRBJ2-1
TGTGCCTGGAGTGTAGAGGCGGTGAGACAAGAGACCCAGTACTTC,CAWSVEAVRQETQYF,-,TRBV30,-,TRBJ2-5
TGTGCCAGTAGTATAAGCGGACAGGGATCTCAAGAGCAGTACTTC,CASSISGQGSQEQYF,TRBD1,TRBV19,once,TRBJ2-7
TGTGCCAGCAGCGGAACTCCCCCGGGGGCAGGGGGAGATACGCAGTATTTT,CASSGTPPGAGGDTQYF,-,TRBV28,-,TRBJ2-3
TGTGCCAGTAGATTGGGACTTGAGTACAATGAGCAGTTCTTC,CASRLGLEYNEQFF,-,TRBV19,-,TRBJ2-1
TGTGCCAGCTCACCGTCCGGGACTATGCGAGAGACCCAGTACTTC,CASSPSGTMRETQYF,TRBD2,TRBV18,-,TRBJ2-5
TGTGCCAGCAGTTCCATTGGGCGGGGCGACTATGGCTACACCTTC,CASSSIGRGDYGYTF,-,TRBV27,-,TRBJ1-2
TGCGCCAGCAGCCTTCGCGGGGGAACTAATGAAAAACTGTTTTTT,CASSLRGGTNEKLFF,-,TRBV5-1,once,TRBJ1-4
TGTGCCAGCTCACCACGGGACAGCCTCTCTGGAAACACCATATATTTT,CASSPRDSLSGNTIYF,TRBD1,TRBV18,once,TRBJ1-3
TGTGCCAGCAGCCGCACCGGGGAGCTGTTTTTT,CASSRTGELFF,-,TRBV11-3,-,TRBJ2-2
TGCGCCAGCAGCCAAGAAAGGGGGCCCTACGAGCAGTACTTC,CASSQERGPYEQYF,TRBD1,TRBV4-3,-,TRBJ2-7
TGTGCCAGCAGCGTAGATCGGGGCTCCTACAATGAGCAGTTCTTC,CASSVDRGSYNEQFF,-,TRBV9,-,TRBJ2-1
TGTGCCAGCAGTGAAATTGCAGGGGGCGCAGAGACCCAGTACTTC,CASSEIAGGAETQYF,TRBD1,TRBV6-1,-,TRBJ2-5
TGCGCCAGCAGCCAAGAGGCGGGGAGGGGGTACAATGAGCAGTTCTTC,CASSQEAGRGYNEQFF,-,TRBV4-3,-,TRBJ2-1
TGTGCCAGCAGCTTAGCGGGGGCGAACACAGATACGCAGTATTTT,CASSLAGANTDTQYF,TRBD2,TRBV6-4,-,TRBJ2-3
TGCGCCAGCAGGGATGGGAGGGCCTGGAATGAGCAGTTCTTC,CASRDGRAWNEQFF,TRBD2,TRBV5-1,-,TRBJ2-1
TGTGCCAGTAGCCAGGACGGAGGTCGCACAGATACGCAGTATTTT,CASSQDGGRTDTQYF,-,TRBV19,-,TRBJ2-3
TGTGCCAGCACCTCCTACGGGGTTAGCTACGAGCAGTACTTC,CASTSYGVSYEQYF,-,TRBV6-5,-,TRBJ2-7
TGTGCCAGCAGCCAAGATCTCAGGGCTGGGGATGAGCAGTTCTTC,CASSQDLRAGDEQFF,-,TRBV14,-,TRBJ2-1
TGTGCCAGCACCGGGACAATGAACACTGAAGCTTTCTTT,CASTGTMNTEAFF,-,TRBV28,-,TRBJ1-1
TGTGCCAGCAGCATCCAATCCCGGACTAGCGGGAGGACCACCCCCGTGACCCAGTACTTC,CASSIQSRTSGRTTPVTQYF,TRBD2,TRBV13,few,TRBJ2-5
TGTGCCAGCAGCCCCGGGACAGGGCCCACCGGGGAGCTGTTTTTT,CASSPGTGPTGELFF,TRBD1,TRBV5-4,-,TRBJ2-2
TGTGCCAGCAGCTTAGGAGCGGGGGAGGTGGATACGCAGTATTTT,CASSLGAGEVDTQYF,TRBD2,TRBV7-7,-,TRBJ2-3
TGTGCCAGCAGCTTACCCCCCGCGAATGAGCAGTTCTTC,CASSLPPANEQFF,-,TRBV7-2,-,TRBJ2-1
TGTGCCAGCGCCTTCTGGCAGGCCGTCGAGCAGTACTTC,CASAFWQAVEQYF,-,TRBV7-9,-,TRBJ2-7
TGTGCCAGCAGCTTTAACGGGGGGAGTAATGAGCAGTTCTTC,CASSFNGGSNEQFF,TRBD2,TRBV7-3,-,TRBJ2-1
TGTGCCAGCAGCGGGGGGACAGCAAATGAAAAACTGTTTTTT,CASSGGTANEKLFF,TRBD1,TRBV9,-,TRBJ1-4
TGTGCCAGCAGCGCAGGGGGCCCTGAGCAGTTCTTC,CASSAGGPEQFF,TRBD1,TRBV7-7,-,TRBJ2-1
TGTGCCAGCAGTTTTTACAGGGGACTTTCCTACAATGAGCAGTTCTTC,CASSFYRGLSYNEQFF,-,TRBV6-6,-,TRBJ2-1
TGTGCCAGCAGCTGCAGGGGGTGCCACGAGCAGTACTTC,CASSCRGCHEQYF,TRBD1,TRBV7-8,-,TRBJ2-7
TGCGCCAGCAGCATCACCGGGATCCCAGGTAGTGAGCAGTTCTTC,CASSITGIPGSEQFF,-,TRBV5-1,-,TRBJ2-1
TGTGCCAGCAGTGAGGCTAGCGGGACCACAGATACGCAGTATTTT,CASSEASGTTDTQYF,TRBD2,TRBV6-4,-,TRBJ2-3
TGTGCCAGCTCGCCCCTCCCGAGCCAAGAGACCCAGTACTTC,CASSPLPSQETQYF,-,TRBV18,medium-sized,TRBJ2-5
TGTGCCAGCAGCTTGGCCTACTCCTCCTACAATGAGCAGTTCTTC,CASSLAYSSYNEQFF,-,TRBV5-8,-,TRBJ2-1
TGTGCCATCAGTGAGGGCGGACAGGGGGCAAAATCGGCGACTGAAGCTTTCTTT,CAISEGGQGAKSATEAFF,TRBD1,TRBV10-3,-,TRBJ1-1
TGTGCCAGCACCCAAAGGGGACAGATCACCGGGGAGCTGTTTTTT,CASTQRGQITGELFF,TRBD1,TRBV2,-,TRBJ2-2
TGCGCCAGCAGCTTGGCCCTGTTGGGGGACATGACTGAAAAACTGTTTTTT,CASSLALLGDMTEKLFF,-,TRBV5-1,-,TRBJ1-4
TGTGCCAGCAGCTTCGGACAGGTTCTCGTCTACGAGCAGTACTTC,CASSFGQVLVYEQYF,TRBD1,TRBV11-2,-,TRBJ2-7
TGTGCCAGCAGCTTAACCTCAGCGGGGGGGCAAAATGAGCAGTTCTTC,CASSLTSAGGQNEQFF,TRBD2,TRBV11-1,-,TRBJ2-1
TGTGCCAGCAGCTGGGGCCCCCAAGAGACCCAGTACTTC,CASSWGPQETQYF,-,TRBV7-6,-,TRBJ2-5
TGTGCCAGCAGGTCCGTCAAGGGGCGCCTCAATGAGCAGTTCTTC,CASRSVKGRLNEQFF,-,TRBV11-2,-,TRBJ2-1